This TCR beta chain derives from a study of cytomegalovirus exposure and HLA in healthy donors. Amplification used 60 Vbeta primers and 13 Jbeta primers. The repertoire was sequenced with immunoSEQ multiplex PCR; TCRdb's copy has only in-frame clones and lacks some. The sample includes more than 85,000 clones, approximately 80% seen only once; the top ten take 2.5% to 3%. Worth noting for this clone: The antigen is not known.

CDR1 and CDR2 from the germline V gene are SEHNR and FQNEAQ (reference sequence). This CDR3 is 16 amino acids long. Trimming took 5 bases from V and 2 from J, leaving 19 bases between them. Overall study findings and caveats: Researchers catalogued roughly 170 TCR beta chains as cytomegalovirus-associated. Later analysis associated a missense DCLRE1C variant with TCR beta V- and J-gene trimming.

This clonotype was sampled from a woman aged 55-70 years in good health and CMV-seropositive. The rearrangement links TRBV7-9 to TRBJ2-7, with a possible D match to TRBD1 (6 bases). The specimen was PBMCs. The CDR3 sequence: CASSRETGPSAYEQYF. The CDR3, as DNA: TGTGCCAGCAGCCGAGAGACAGGTCCCTCGGCCTACGAGCAGTACTTC.